The entry below describes one T cell receptor beta chain. Its target is not known. This sample was included in a study of shared clonotypes between healthy human individuals. Study-wide results and limits: The diversity represented, both genetic and in exposure history, was limited by few donors. Clonotype sharing among donors was thought likely to change with sequencing depth.

The J segment lost 6 bases and the V segment lost 4 bases, leaving 9 bases of the junction unmatched. In germline, CDR1 is SGHRS, CDR2 YFSETQ. The CDR3 totals 15 residues. It was approximately 0.2 ug DNA, 28,000 or so T cell genomes, that sorted-subset replicate PCRs used. Libraries were prepared by immunoSEQ multiplex PCR; TCRdb keeps only in-frame clonotypes and omits some of them. The table records 2,500,000 or so clones, 90% to 95% of them present only once. The sequence was obtained from a man between 18 and 29 years old in good health. Some clones in this sample may be carry-over from other donors' samples. This chain joins TRBV5-1 and TRBJ2-1; 8 bases align to TRBD2. The material sequenced was naive CD4+ T cells from PBMCs. The subset: CD45RA+ positively selected. The CDR3: CASSVRPSGSNEQFF. In nucleotides, the CDR3 is TGCGCCAGCAGCGTCCGCCCTAGCGGGTCCAATGAGCAGTTCTTC.